This passage covers 30 T cell receptor beta chains from one sample sequenced in a study of early T cells in non-severe SARS-CoV-2 infection (dated by TCRdb to about 2021). Preparation of the library involved 5' RACE. TCRdb shows the sequencer as NextSeq 500. TCRdb took the public reads, trimmed them with fastp at Q25, ran MiXCR for clone calling and kept in-frame beta chains. Each record represents a unique CDR3 protein, reported with the most common genes and DNA among its rows. For this sample there are 55,000 to 65,000 distinct CDR3 sequences; roughly an eighth appear just once. Clones ranked in the top ten supply 1.3% to 1.5% of the sample. The material was whole blood, obtained at baseline. The source of these receptors is an adult who was a healthcare worker with PCR-confirmed SARS-CoV-2 infection or an uninfected control (not recorded which).

This clonotype has ten or more counts. V and J are TRBV7-2 and TRBJ2-4; the D gene could be TRBD1 or TRBD2 (6 bases each). Germline CDR1 is SGHTA and CDR2 is FQGNSA. V was trimmed by 5 bases and J by 1 base, leaving 24 bases between them. This CDR3 has 19 amino acids. DNA for the CDR3: TGTGCCAGCAGCACAGGAGAACAGGGACTCGTATTGGCCAAAAACATTCAGTACTTC. It translates to CASSTGEQGLVLAKNIQYF.

The chain employs TRBV27 and TRBJ1-1, with 7 bases identical to TRBD1. The J segment lost 4 bases and the V segment lost 4 bases, leaving 6 bases of the junction unmatched. The CDR3 is made up of 14 amino acids. Looked up from germline, CDR1 is MNHEY and CDR2 is SMNVEV (reference sequence). The CDR3 coding sequence is TGTGCCAGCAGTTCCGACAGGGAGACCACTGAAGCTTTCTTT. As protein: CASSSDRETTEAFF.

The rearrangement uses TRBV27 and TRBJ2-1; D is possibly TRBD1 (6 bases). The CDR3 extends over 13 amino acids. Germline V gives CDR1 MNHEY, CDR2 SMNVEV (reference sequence). V shed 8 bases and J shed 2 bases, with 10 bases lying between them. The DNA of the CDR3 is TGTGCCAGCTCACAGGGTACCTACAATGAGCAGTTCTTC. It encodes CASSQGTYNEQFF.

There are a few counts of this clonotype. The CDR3 region has the DNA TGTGCCAGCTCACCCCTAGCAAGCTCCTACAATGAGCAGTTCTTC. This codes for CASSPLASSYNEQFF. The chain joins TRBV18 to TRBJ2-1, with a possible D match to TRBD2 (5 bases). From germline, CDR1 is KGHSH and CDR2 LQKENI. The CDR3 totals 15 residues. V was pared by 3 bases and J by 0 bases, with 9 bases between.

This clonotype came up a few times. This chain uses TRBV7-2 with TRBJ1-1; D not certain. Per the germline V gene, CDR1 is SGHTA and CDR2 is FQGNSA. The CDR3 loop spans 13 amino acids. Trimming removed 4 bases at V and 1 base at J, with 7 bases between. The CDR3 reads CASSSQPNTEAFF. The CDR3 coding sequence is TGTGCCAGCAGCTCCCAACCGAACACTGAAGCTTTCTTT.

The V gene is TRBV18, the J gene TRBJ2-5, with 7 bases that match TRBD2. The ends lost 3 bases at V and 5 bases at J; junction bases unmatched: 0. Germline V lookup: CDR1 KGHSH, CDR2 LQKENI. CDR3 length: 12 residues. CDR3 in amino acids: CASSPSGETQYF. The DNA for the CDR3 is TGTGCCAGCTCACCTAGCGGGGAGACCCAGTACTTC.

This clonotype has a count of ten or more. CDR3 nucleotide sequence: TGTGCCAGCAGCACAGACCGCAACAATGAGCAGTTCTTC. Protein product: CASSTDRNNEQFF. The V gene is TRBV7-8, the J gene TRBJ2-1; D remains ambiguous. CDR3 length: 13 residues. Per the germline V gene, CDR1 is SGHVS and CDR2 is FQNEAQ. V gave up 5 bases and J gave up 5 bases, with 10 bases separating them. Combining the CDR3 with reference TRBV7-8 and TRBJ2-1 gives the whole variable domain GAGVSQSPRYKVAKRGQDVALRCDPISGHVSLFWYQQALGQGPEFLTYFQNEAQLDKSGLPSDRFFAERPEGSVSTLKIQRTQQEDSAVYLCASSTDRNNEQFFGPGTRLTVL.

The chain couples TRBV28 to TRBJ2-7; the match to TRBD1 covers 11 bases. CDR1 is MDHEN, CDR2 SYDVKM, per germline. The CDR3 has 16 residues. Trimming removed 5 bases from V and 1 base from J; junction bases left unmatched: 7. The CDR3 bases are TGTGCCAGCAGTGGAGCCGGGACAGGGGGATCCTACGAGCAGTACTTC. This sequence encodes CASSGAGTGGSYEQYF. Together with reference TRBV28 and TRBJ2-7, the CDR3 gives the full variable domain: DVKVTQSSRYLVKRTGEKVFLECVQDMDHENMFWYRQDPGLGLRLIYFSYDVKMKEKGDIPEGYSVSREKKERFSLILESASTNQTSMYLCASSGAGTGGSYEQYFGPGTRLTVT.

This clonotype came up a few times. The V call is TRBV7-9, the J call TRBJ2-7; 9 bases map to TRBD2. With V trimmed by 5 bases and J by 4 bases, 6 bases remained unmatched. The CDR3 contains 14 residues. Germline loops: CDR1 SEHNR, CDR2 FQNEAQ (reference sequence). CDR3 residues: CASSGGLARYEQYF. The CDR3 DNA follows: TGTGCCAGCAGCGGGGGACTAGCTAGGTACGAGCAGTACTTC.

This clonotype was detected a few times. V and J are TRBV12-3 or TRBV12-4 and TRBJ2-5; D possibly matches TRBD1 or TRBD2 (5 bases each). The CDR3 consists of 14 residues. The V end lost 1 base, the J end lost 5 bases, and 11 bases lay between the germline ends. CDR3 coding DNA: TGTGCCAGCAGTTTAGACGGGGCGGATGAGACCCAGTACTTC. Translation gives CASSLDGADETQYF.

The CDR3 DNA reads TGTGCCAGCAGCTCGAAAAAGGGGGGTTACGAGCAGTACTTC. As protein: CASSSKKGGYEQYF. The J gene is TRBJ2-7, the V gene TRBV5-4; the D gene could be TRBD1 or TRBD2 (6 bases each). Germline values: CDR1 SGHNT, CDR2 YYREEE (reference sequence). The germline V and J ends were trimmed by 3 bases and 4 bases, with 14 bases remaining between them. The CDR3 covers 14 residues.

This clonotype was found many times. V is TRBV6-6 and J is TRBJ2-7, with D tentatively TRBD1 or TRBD2 (5 bases each). Per germline, CDR1 MNHNY and CDR2 SVGAGI (reference sequence). This CDR3 has 16 amino acids. The V and J ends lost 5 bases and 7 bases respectively, with 24 bases between them. CDR3 amino acids: CASSPGTDRVWGEQYF. For the CDR3, the DNA is TGTGCCAGCAGTCCTGGGACGGACCGGGTTTGGGGGGAGCAGTACTTC.

This clonotype was observed at least ten times. V usage is TRBV30 and J usage is TRBJ1-2; D ambiguous. Per germline, CDR1 GTSNPN and CDR2 SVGIG (reference sequence). Deletions cut 0 bases from V and 8 bases from J, with 7 bases between. This CDR3 spans 11 amino acids. The CDR3 loop is CAWSVRRGYTF. CDR3 DNA: TGTGCCTGGAGTGTACGTCGGGGCTACACCTTC.

The chain joins TRBV19 to TRBJ2-2; 8 nucleotides align to TRBD2. V trimming: 4 bases; J trimming: 2 bases; junction bases outside the gene matches: 6. CDR1 and CDR2 from the germline V gene are LNHDA and SQIVND (reference sequence). The CDR3 is 16 amino acids. CDR3 coding DNA: TGTGCCAGTAGTACTCAACTAGCGGCTAACACCGGGGAGCTGTTTTTT. Residues: CASSTQLAANTGELFF.

This clonotype turned up a few times. The rearrangement joins TRBV11-2 to TRBJ2-2; 7 bases align to TRBD1. The junction had 8 bases not matched to a gene; V was cut back by 5 bases and J by 5 bases. This CDR3 contains 15 residues. Germline V gene lookup returns CDR1 SGHAT and CDR2 FQNNGV. CDR3 coding DNA: TGTGCCAGCAGCCGTACAGGGGCGGAAACCGGGGAGCTGTTTTTT. Translating it yields CASSRTGAETGELFF.

This clonotype showed up just a few times. The rearrangement joins TRBV7-9 to TRBJ2-3; D is perhaps TRBD1 (6 bases). V was clipped by 5 bases and J by 2 bases, with 14 bases between them. CDR3 size: 15 residues. The germline V gene has CDR1 SEHNR and CDR2 FQNEAQ (reference sequence). The CDR3: CASSLRQDITDTQYF. The CDR3 DNA reads TGTGCCAGCAGCCTCCGACAGGATATCACAGATACGCAGTATTTT.

The rearrangement uses TRBV20-1 and TRBJ1-5; no clear D. Germline CDR1 DFQATT, CDR2 SNEGSKA (reference sequence). V lost 2 bases and J 4 bases, leaving 9 bases between the germline ends. This CDR3 has 13 residues. CDR3 in DNA: TGCAGTGCTAGAAAAGACAAGAATCAGCCCCAGCATTTT. This sequence encodes CSARKDKNQPQHF.

This clonotype was counted a few times. V is TRBV12-5 and J is TRBJ2-4, with TRBD1 identical over 7 bases. V gave up 5 bases and J gave up 6 bases; unmatched junction bases: 4. CDR1 LGHNT and CDR2 FRNRAP come from the germline V gene. The CDR3 loop spans 13 amino acids. The CDR3 nucleotides are TGTGCTAGTGGTCCGACAGGGCCAAACATTCAGTACTTC. Translated: CASGPTGPNIQYF. Full variable domain (missing parts from reference TRBV12-5 and TRBJ2-4): DARVTQTPRHKVTEMGQEVTMRCQPILGHNTVFWYRQTMMQGLELLAYFRNRAPLDDSGMPKDRFSAEMPDATLATLKIQPSEPRDSAVYFCASGPTGPNIQYFGAGTRLSVL.

This clonotype was recorded a few times. The rearrangement links TRBV13 to TRBJ1-1; D is possibly TRBD1 (5 bases). The CDR3 has 12 amino acids. Trimming left V 5 bases short and J 10 bases short, with 14 bases between. Germline V gene data show CDR1 as PRHDT and CDR2 as FYEKMQ (reference sequence). The CDR3 here is CASSPPDGGAFF. CDR3 bases: TGTGCCAGCAGCCCTCCGGATGGGGGAGCTTTCTTT.

The chain uses TRBV28 and TRBJ2-7, with D perhaps matching TRBD1 (6 bases). The CDR3 runs to 14 residues. Germline CDR1 and CDR2: MDHEN and SYDVKM. Between the trimmed V and J ends, which lost 8 bases and 5 bases, there was a span of 19 bases. CDR3 region: CASFTGGRVDEQYF. The CDR3 coding sequence is TGTGCCAGCTTTACTGGGGGCAGGGTCGACGAGCAGTACTTC.

The V gene is TRBV12-2, the J gene TRBJ2-7; TRBD1 is taken as the D call from the table, unchecked against the DNA. TRBV12-2 is described as a pseudogene. The CDR3 loop spans 15 amino acids. In DNA form, the CDR3 reads TGTGCAAGTCGCTTATGGCCGGGAGACTCCTACGAGCAGTACTTC. Protein: CASRLWPGDSYEQYF.

The J gene is TRBJ1-4, the V gene TRBV6-2 or TRBV6-3; D may be TRBD1 (5 bases). CDR1 MNHEY and CDR2 SVGEGT come from the germline V gene. This CDR3 spans 14 amino acids. Trimming left V 2 bases short and J 8 bases short, with 12 bases between. CDR3 nucleotides: TGTGCCAGCAGTTACGCGTCAGGGTACGAAAAACTGTTTTTT. Protein product: CASSYASGYEKLFF.

This clonotype was counted at least ten times. The chain joins TRBV7-2 to TRBJ2-5; perhaps TRBD1 as D (7 bases). The V end was cut by 5 bases, the J end by 4 bases, with 20 bases between. The CDR3 spans 16 residues. Looked up from germline, CDR1 is SGHTA and CDR2 is FQGNSA. The CDR3 bases are TGTGCCAGCAGCCGCCAGGGGGGCGCCGGAAGAGAGACCCAGTACTTC. Its protein is CASSRQGGAGRETQYF. Supplemented by reference TRBV7-2 and TRBJ2-5, the full variable domain reads GAGVSQSPSNKVTEKGKDVELRCDPISGHTALYWYRQSLGQGLEFLIYFQGNSAPDKSGLPSDRFSAERTGGSVSTLTIQRTQQEDSAVYLCASSRQGGAGRETQYFGPGTRLLVL.

CDR3 in amino acids: CASKRGNTGELFF. As DNA, the CDR3 is TGTGCCAGCAAGCGGGGGAACACCGGGGAGCTGTTTTTT. The chain joins TRBV28 to TRBJ2-2, with 7 bases fitting TRBD2. The germline gives CDR1 MDHEN, CDR2 SYDVKM. The CDR3 extends over 13 amino acids. The ends lost 7 bases at V and 1 base at J; junction bases unmatched: 0.

The chain links TRBV11-2 to TRBJ2-7; a weak D match, TRBD1 (6 bases). Germline V CDR1 and CDR2: SGHAT, FQNNGV. The CDR3 sequence is 15 residues long. V shed 5 bases and J shed 3 bases, with 17 bases lying between them. The CDR3 spells CASSRTPGTNYEQYF. The CDR3 coding sequence is TGTGCCAGCAGCCGAACCCCCGGGACAAACTACGAGCAGTACTTC.

This clonotype was seen a few times. The chain has TRBV7-2 and TRBJ1-1; D remains ambiguous. From germline, CDR1 is SGHTA and CDR2 FQGNSA. V dropped 8 bases and J dropped 6 bases, with 4 bases sitting between them. The length of the CDR3 is 9 residues. CDR3 bases: TGTGCCAGCGGGCCTGAAGCTTTCTTT. This sequence encodes CASGPEAFF.

The V gene is TRBV18, the J gene TRBJ1-1, with 9 bases aligning to TRBD1. The CDR3 is 17 residues long. Germline CDR1 is KGHSH and CDR2 is LQKENI. Germline trimming cut 6 bases from V and 5 bases from J; bases unmatched to any gene: 16. CDR3 nucleotide sequence: TGTGCCAGCTCCCCCAAGTACCCGGGACAGGGTAAAACTGAAGCTTTCTTT. Protein product: CASSPKYPGQGKTEAFF.

This clonotype has ten or more counts. J is TRBJ2-1 and V is TRBV7-2; 10 bases line up with TRBD2. The V and J ends lost 1 base and 12 bases, in that order; junction bases with no gene match: 12. From germline, CDR1 is SGHTA and CDR2 FQGNSA. The CDR3 is 16 residues long. The CDR3 coding sequence is TGTGCCAGCAGCTTAGTGACTAGCGGGTCCAAAACGGGGCAGTTCTTC. This gives the protein CASSLVTSGSKTGQFF.

This clonotype was recorded at least ten times. The chain links TRBV7-2 to TRBJ1-3, with D hard to call. The CDR3 runs 15 residues. Trimming took off 5 bases at V and 0 bases at J, with 11 bases between the two ends. Germline loops: CDR1 SGHTA, CDR2 FQGNSA. The CDR3 here is CASSATGSSGNTIYF. CDR3 DNA sequence: TGTGCCAGCAGCGCGACGGGGAGCTCTGGAAACACCATATATTTT.

This clonotype was seen only a few times. The chain carries TRBV3-1 and TRBJ1-1; unclear D gene. Germline loops: CDR1 LGHDT, CDR2 YNNKEL (reference sequence). With 3 bases removed from V and 4 bases from J, the gap between germline ends came to 6 bases. There are 12 residues in the CDR3. For the CDR3, the DNA is TGTGCCAGCAGCCAGAGTTCCACTGAAGCTTTCTTT. It yields the protein CASSQSSTEAFF.